Listed below are T cell receptor beta chains from one sample, sequenced in a study of cytomegalovirus exposure and HLA in healthy donors. Here immunoSEQ multiplex PCR was the method, and the copy in TCRdb shows in-frame clones only, minus some. The repertoire shows roughly 82,000 clones; the top ten hold 1.5%. The sequencing input was PBMCs. Receptors were obtained from a woman in her sixties in good health and CMV-seronegative. CDR3s include the opening cysteine and the closing phenylalanine or tryptophan. D genes are given only for firm matches.

V gene	D gene	J gene	CDR3 DNA	CDR3 protein
TRBV7-2	-	TRBJ1-5	TGTGCCAGCAGCTCGCAGGGAAATCAGCCCCAGCATTTT	CASSSQGNQPQHF
TRBV6-1	-	TRBJ2-7	TGTGCCAGCAGTGGTCGCGGGACAGAGTTTTCCTACGAGCAGTACTTC	CASSGRGTEFSYEQYF
TRBV2	TRBD1	TRBJ1-1	TGTGCCAGCAGTGTACAACCTCCGGGACAGGGGAAAGCTTTCTTT	CASSVQPPGQGKAFF
TRBV19	-	TRBJ1-5	TGTGCCAGTACCCCCGGCCAGGGGTATGGCAATCAGCCCCAGCATTTT	CASTPGQGYGNQPQHF
TRBV6-5	-	TRBJ2-7	TGTGCCAGCAGCCGCAAGCGGAACTACGAGCAGTACTTC	CASSRKRNYEQYF
TRBV7-9	TRBD1	TRBJ2-1	TGTGCCAGCAGCTTAGAGGACAGGGGTGATAAGTTCTTC	CASSLEDRGDKFF
TRBV19	-	TRBJ2-7	TGTGCCAGTAGCCGTTCCCAGGGGATGTACGAGCAGTACTTC	CASSRSQGMYEQYF
TRBV28	-	TRBJ2-7	TGTGCCAGCAGTTTAAAACCCAACTACGAGCAGTACTTC	CASSLKPNYEQYF
TRBV18	-	TRBJ1-2	TGTGCCAGCTCACAAGCGGGACTCCCGGCGAGGAATGGCTACACCTTC	CASSQAGLPARNGYTF
TRBV6-5	TRBD1	TRBJ1-2	TGTGCCAGCAGTGGGACAGGGACTTTGACTTATGGCTACACCTTC	CASSGTGTLTYGYTF
TRBV7-9	-	TRBJ2-2	TGTGCCAGCAGTCGGAGATTTAACACCGGGGAGCTGTTTTTT	CASSRRFNTGELFF
TRBV4-2	-	TRBJ2-1	TGTGCCAGCAGCCAAGATTGGGCTCCAGAGCAGTTCTTC	CASSQDWAPEQFF
TRBV5-1	TRBD1	TRBJ1-2	TGCGCCAGCAGCTTAACAGGGGGCGAATATGGCTACACCTTC	CASSLTGGEYGYTF
TRBV19	TRBD1	TRBJ1-5	TGTGCCAGTACTCTAGACAGGGGGAATCAGCCCCAGCATTTT	CASTLDRGNQPQHF
TRBV28	TRBD1	TRBJ2-4	TGTGCCAGCAGTCCAAAGGGACAGGGCAAAAACATTCAGTACTTC	CASSPKGQGKNIQYF
TRBV4-3	TRBD1	TRBJ1-5	TGCGCCAGCAGCCAAGGGACAGGGTTTCAGCCCCAGCATTTT	CASSQGTGFQPQHF
TRBV4-2	TRBD2	TRBJ2-3	TGTGCCAGCAGCCCCCGTATAGCGGGAGGGCCAGATACGCAGTATTTT	CASSPRIAGGPDTQYF
TRBV28	-	TRBJ1-2	TGTGCCAGCAGTTCCCCCGGAGACTATGGCTACACCTTC	CASSSPGDYGYTF
TRBV4-2	-	TRBJ2-2	TGTGCCAGCAGCCAGGGGAGCACCGGGGAGCTGTTTTTT	CASSQGSTGELFF
TRBV7-9	-	TRBJ2-7	TGTGCCAGCAGCTTAAATGCCCTGGTCAGCGAGCAGTACTTC	CASSLNALVSEQYF